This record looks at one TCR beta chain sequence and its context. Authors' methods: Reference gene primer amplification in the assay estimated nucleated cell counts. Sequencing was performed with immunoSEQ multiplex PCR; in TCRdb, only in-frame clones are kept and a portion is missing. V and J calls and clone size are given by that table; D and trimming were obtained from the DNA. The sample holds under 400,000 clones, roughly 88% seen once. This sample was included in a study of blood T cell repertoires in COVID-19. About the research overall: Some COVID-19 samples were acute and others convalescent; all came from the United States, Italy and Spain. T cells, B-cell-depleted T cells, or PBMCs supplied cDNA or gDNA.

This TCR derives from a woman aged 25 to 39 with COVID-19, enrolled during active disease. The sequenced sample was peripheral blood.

CDR3 DNA: TGTGCCAGCAGCTGGTGGACAGGGACAGGGAATTCACCCCTCCACTTT. Amino acids: CASSWWTGTGNSPLHF. The V call is TRBV11-2, the J call TRBJ1-6, with 9 bases fitting TRBD1. The CDR3 consists of 16 residues. Per the germline V gene, CDR1 is SGHAT and CDR2 is FQNNGV. With 4 bases clipped from V and 7 bases from J, the junction kept 8 bases outside the gene matches.